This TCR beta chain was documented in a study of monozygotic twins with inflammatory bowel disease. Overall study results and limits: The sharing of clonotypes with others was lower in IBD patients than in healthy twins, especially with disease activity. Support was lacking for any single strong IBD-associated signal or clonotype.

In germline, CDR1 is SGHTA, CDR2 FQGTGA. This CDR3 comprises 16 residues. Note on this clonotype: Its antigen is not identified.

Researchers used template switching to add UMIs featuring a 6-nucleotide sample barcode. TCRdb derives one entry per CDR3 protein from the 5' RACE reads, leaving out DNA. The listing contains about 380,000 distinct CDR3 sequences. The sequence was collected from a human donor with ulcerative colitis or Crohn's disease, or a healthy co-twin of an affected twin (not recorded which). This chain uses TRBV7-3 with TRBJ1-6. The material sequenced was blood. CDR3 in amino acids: CASLMAGSTYNSPLHF.